A single sample gave rise to the 13 T cell receptor beta chains below, sequenced in a study of blood T cell repertoires in COVID-19. The protocol was immunoSEQ multiplex PCR, while the TCRdb copy is restricted to in-frame clones and leaves out a portion. The sample includes about 170,000 clones, 70% to 90% of them seen just once. Sequenced material: peripheral blood. The receptor set was obtained from a man aged 40-49 years who had recovered from COVID-19.

Only a few counts were recorded for this clone. The chain has TRBV18 and TRBJ2-5, with D unclear. CDR3 length: 15 residues. Germline lookup yields CDR1 KGHSH and CDR2 LQKENI. The V and J ends lost 3 bases and 3 bases respectively, with 14 bases between them. CDR3 nucleotide sequence: TGTGCCAGCTCACCCGGGTCGGAGTACGAAGAGACCCAGTACTTC. It translates to CASSPGSEYEETQYF.

This clone was seen a single time. The V and J genes are TRBV24-1 and TRBJ2-1, with TRBD2 matching 10 bases. With 6 bases clipped from V and 5 bases from J, the junction kept 3 bases outside the gene matches. This CDR3 comprises 14 residues. CDR1 is KGHDR and CDR2 is SFDVKD in the germline V gene. The CDR3 bases are TGTGCCACCAGTTATAGCGGGGGGAACAATGAGCAGTTCTTC. It is translated as CATSYSGGNNEQFF.

J is TRBJ2-5 and V is TRBV5-8, with D possibly being TRBD1 (5 bases). This CDR3 has 17 amino acids. Germline V gene data show CDR1 as SGHTS and CDR2 as YDEGEE. V was clipped by 3 bases and J by 1 base, with 19 bases between them. The CDR3 DNA sequence: TGTGCCAGCAGCTCAGGACAAATCACAGAAATCCAAGAGACCCAGTACTTC. Its translation is CASSSGQITEIQETQYF.

The V gene is TRBV11-2, the J gene TRBJ2-4; D is possibly TRBD2 (6 bases). Germline V gives CDR1 SGHAT, CDR2 FQNNGV. CDR3 length equals 13 residues. With 8 bases removed from V and 0 bases from J, the gap between germline ends came to 8 bases. The CDR3 loop is CASAGIAKNIQYF. The DNA for the CDR3 is TGTGCCAGCGCGGGAATAGCCAAAAACATTCAGTACTTC.

The chain links TRBV27 to TRBJ2-2, with TRBD2 matching 9 bases. The CDR3 is 15 residues long. V dropped 6 bases and J dropped 2; count of bases not matched to a gene: 4. Germline V lookup: CDR1 MNHEY, CDR2 SMNVEV (reference sequence). The CDR3 DNA is TGTGCCAGCAGGCGGGGACTAGCAAACACCGGGGAGCTGTTTTTT. Amino acid sequence: CASRRGLANTGELFF.

The gene calls are TRBV6-2 or TRBV6-3 and TRBJ2-7; TRBD1 matches 9 bases. The CDR3 is 18 amino acids. CDR1 is MNHEY and CDR2 is SVGEGT in the germline V gene. J gave up 0 bases and V 0 bases, and 9 bases lay outside the gene matches. The CDR3 is CASSYSRDRAPNSYEQYF. CDR3 nucleotides: TGTGCCAGCAGTTACTCAAGGGACAGGGCACCCAACTCCTACGAGCAGTACTTC.

This clone was picked up a small number of times. V is TRBV13 and J is TRBJ2-3, with TRBD2 as a possible D gene (6 bases). This CDR3 region has 17 residues. The germline V gene has CDR1 PRHDT and CDR2 FYEKMQ (reference sequence). The V end was cut by 5 bases, the J end by 2 bases, with 20 bases between. In nucleotides, the CDR3 is TGTGCCAGCAGCCTGCGTTGGAGCGCGGGGAACACAGATACGCAGTATTTT. The encoded protein is CASSLRWSAGNTDTQYF.

The chain combines TRBV29-1 with TRBJ2-1; tentative D call: TRBD2 (5 bases). Germline-derived CDR1 and CDR2 are SQVTM and ANQGSEA. The CDR3 is 12 residues long. Trimming removed 8 bases at V and 6 bases at J, with 14 bases between. The chain's CDR3 is CSHTVGGNEQFF. The CDR3 nucleotides are TGCAGCCATACAGTTGGAGGCAATGAGCAGTTCTTC.

J is TRBJ1-2 and V is TRBV6-5, with 8 bases that match TRBD1. Looked up from germline, CDR1 is MNHEY and CDR2 is SVGAGI. The length of the CDR3 is 14 residues. J was trimmed by 8 bases and V by 5 bases; bases with no gene match: 10. CDR3 sequence reads: CASSRAQGARGYTF. CDR3 DNA sequence: TGTGCCAGCAGTCGCGCCCAGGGGGCGCGAGGCTACACCTTC.

This clone was observed once. The chain combines TRBV11-2 with TRBJ1-5; no firm D call. This CDR3 has 13 amino acids. V lost 3 bases to trimming and J lost 4 bases, with 7 bases between them. Germline V gene lookup returns CDR1 SGHAT and CDR2 FQNNGV. The CDR3 nucleotides read TGTGCCAGCAGCTTTTGGCAAAATCAGCCCCAGCATTTT. Its protein is CASSFWQNQPQHF.

This CDR3 reads CASSEGTGTGLGELFF. CDR3 nucleotides: TGTGCCAGCAGTGAGGGCACCGGGACAGGGTTAGGGGAGCTGTTTTTT. V and J are TRBV25-1 and TRBJ2-2, with 9 bases lining up with TRBD1. Germline assignment: CDR1 MGHDK and CDR2 SYGVNS. V shed 3 bases and J 8 bases; nucleotides not matched to a gene: 10. The CDR3 has 16 amino acids.

V is TRBV6-2 or TRBV6-3 and J is TRBJ1-1, with no clear D. This CDR3 region has 13 residues. Germline-derived CDR1 and CDR2 are MNHEY and SVGEGT. V lost 2 bases and J 7 bases, leaving 11 bases between the germline ends. CDR3 in amino acids: CASSYIRGVEAFF. CDR3 bases: TGTGCCAGCAGTTACATAAGAGGAGTTGAAGCTTTCTTT.

The V and J genes are TRBV27 and TRBJ2-5; the match to TRBD2 covers 15 bases. Germline CDR1 is MNHEY and CDR2 is SMNVEV (reference sequence). Unmatched junction bases numbered 4, after V lost 4 bases and J lost 4 bases. CDR3 length: 16 amino acids. CDR3 DNA: TGTGCCAGCAGTTCCCGGGGACTAGCGGGAGGAGAGACCCAGTACTTC. It encodes CASSSRGLAGGETQYF.